The following is a T cell receptor beta chain sequence with its context. The antigen is undetermined. TCRdb's copy holds only in-frame clones and misses some; the assay was immunoSEQ multiplex PCR. The data contain about 13,000 clones, over 70% of them seen just once; the ten biggest clones take up under 30%. The sample belongs to a study of OX40 agonist ivuxolimab in advanced cancers. Study context: A diagnosis of hepatocellular carcinoma, melanoma, renal cell or head and neck cancer was present in dose-escalation patients.

Germline V gene sequence: CDR1 SGHTA, CDR2 FQGTGA. The ends were cut back, 2 bases at V and 4 bases at J, with 14 bases in the middle. This CDR3 has 15 amino acids. General study findings and limits: Antigen specificity of clonally expanded peripheral T cells was not established.

The rearrangement links TRBV7-3 to TRBJ1-1, with a weak D call TRBD1 (6 bases). The starting material was CD4+ or CD8+ T cells sorted from blood, obtained in a trial of the OX40 agonist ivuxolimab. This clonotype originated in an adult with an advanced solid tumor such as melanoma, head and neck, liver or kidney cancer. CDR3 residues: CASSLFPGVATEAFF. Here the CDR3 DNA reads TGTGCCAGCAGCTTATTTCCAGGGGTGGCCACTGAAGCTTTCTTT.